The 4 T cell receptor beta chains below come from one sample, sequenced in a study of cytomegalovirus exposure and HLA in healthy donors. The data were produced by immunoSEQ multiplex PCR, yet TCRdb's version contains in-frame clones alone and is incomplete. The repertoire holds roughly 130,000 clones, approximately 91% seen once, with less than 1.5% in the top ten. The sample consisted of PBMCs. All receptors come from a young man in good health and CMV-seronegative.

The chain is built from TRBV27 and TRBJ2-7, with a possible D match to TRBD2 (5 bases). This CDR3 is built from 13 residues. The V end lost 0 bases, the J end lost 5 bases, and 8 bases lay between the germline ends. Germline V gene data show CDR1 as MNHEY and CDR2 as SMNVEV (reference sequence). The CDR3 DNA is TGTGCCAGCAGTTTATCGACGGGGAACGAGCAGTACTTC. Translated, it gives CASSLSTGNEQYF.

V is TRBV21-1 and J is TRBJ2-7; TRBD1 reflects the table's D call only, with no check against the DNA. TRBV21-1 is a listed pseudogene. The CDR3 totals 19 residues. DNA for the CDR3: TGTGCCAGCAGCAAAGGAAAGGGAAGGGACAGGGGGGGCTCCTACGAGCAGTACTTC. Its translation: CASSKGKGRDRGGSYEQYF.

This chain connects TRBV13 to TRBJ2-3, with 12 nucleotides matching TRBD2. From germline, CDR1 is PRHDT and CDR2 FYEKMQ (reference sequence). The CDR3 contains 16 residues. Trimming took 5 bases from V and 6 from J; bases not matched to a gene: 9. CDR3 sequence reads: CASSPSSGRAGDTQYF. DNA of the CDR3: TGTGCCAGCAGCCCCTCTAGCGGGAGGGCTGGGGATACGCAGTATTTT.

The rearrangement joins TRBV11-2 to TRBJ2-7; maybe TRBD1 (6 bases). This CDR3 is built from 14 residues. Trimming stripped 3 bases from V and 0 bases from J, with 9 bases between. Germline V gene sequence: CDR1 SGHAT, CDR2 FQNNGV. As DNA, the CDR3 is TGTGCCAGCAGCTTGGGACACATCTCCTACGAGCAGTACTTC. This codes for CASSLGHISYEQYF.